The clone carrying this T cell receptor beta chain was counted many times. The antigen is unknown. The entry originates in a study of response to subunit inactivated influenza vaccine. Broader study findings: Authors proposed each seasonal influenza vaccination draws in few new T cells.

MiXCR, run by TCRdb on the RT-PCR reads, gives a single entry per CDR3 protein. The sample has 280,000 or so distinct CDR3 sequences; 21% are singletons. The CDR3 spans 14 residues. Germline values: CDR1 SEHNR, CDR2 FQNEAQ (reference sequence). V dropped 7 bases and J dropped 5 bases, with 14 bases sitting between them. This TCR derives from a man aged 45 to 75 who received an inactivated influenza vaccine. The sequences come from PBMCs from blood, collected 21 months after vaccination. The chain employs TRBV7-9 and TRBJ1-4; unclear D gene. CDR3 protein: CASTTGNPNEKLFF. The CDR3 nucleotides read TGTGCCAGCACGACCGGGAATCCAAATGAAAAACTGTTTTTT.